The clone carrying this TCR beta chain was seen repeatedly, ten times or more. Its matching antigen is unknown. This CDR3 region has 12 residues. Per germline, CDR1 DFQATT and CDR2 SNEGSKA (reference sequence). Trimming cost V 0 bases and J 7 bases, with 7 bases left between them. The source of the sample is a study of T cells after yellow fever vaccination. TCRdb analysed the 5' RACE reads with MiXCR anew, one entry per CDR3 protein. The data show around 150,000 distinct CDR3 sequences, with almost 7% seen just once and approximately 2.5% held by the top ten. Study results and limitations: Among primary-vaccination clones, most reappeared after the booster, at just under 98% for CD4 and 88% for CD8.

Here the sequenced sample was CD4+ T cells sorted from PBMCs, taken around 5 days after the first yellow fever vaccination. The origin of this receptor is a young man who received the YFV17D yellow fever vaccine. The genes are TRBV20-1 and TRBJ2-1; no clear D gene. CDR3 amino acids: CSARDSWNEQFF. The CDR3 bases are TGCAGTGCTAGAGATTCTTGGAATGAGCAGTTCTTC.